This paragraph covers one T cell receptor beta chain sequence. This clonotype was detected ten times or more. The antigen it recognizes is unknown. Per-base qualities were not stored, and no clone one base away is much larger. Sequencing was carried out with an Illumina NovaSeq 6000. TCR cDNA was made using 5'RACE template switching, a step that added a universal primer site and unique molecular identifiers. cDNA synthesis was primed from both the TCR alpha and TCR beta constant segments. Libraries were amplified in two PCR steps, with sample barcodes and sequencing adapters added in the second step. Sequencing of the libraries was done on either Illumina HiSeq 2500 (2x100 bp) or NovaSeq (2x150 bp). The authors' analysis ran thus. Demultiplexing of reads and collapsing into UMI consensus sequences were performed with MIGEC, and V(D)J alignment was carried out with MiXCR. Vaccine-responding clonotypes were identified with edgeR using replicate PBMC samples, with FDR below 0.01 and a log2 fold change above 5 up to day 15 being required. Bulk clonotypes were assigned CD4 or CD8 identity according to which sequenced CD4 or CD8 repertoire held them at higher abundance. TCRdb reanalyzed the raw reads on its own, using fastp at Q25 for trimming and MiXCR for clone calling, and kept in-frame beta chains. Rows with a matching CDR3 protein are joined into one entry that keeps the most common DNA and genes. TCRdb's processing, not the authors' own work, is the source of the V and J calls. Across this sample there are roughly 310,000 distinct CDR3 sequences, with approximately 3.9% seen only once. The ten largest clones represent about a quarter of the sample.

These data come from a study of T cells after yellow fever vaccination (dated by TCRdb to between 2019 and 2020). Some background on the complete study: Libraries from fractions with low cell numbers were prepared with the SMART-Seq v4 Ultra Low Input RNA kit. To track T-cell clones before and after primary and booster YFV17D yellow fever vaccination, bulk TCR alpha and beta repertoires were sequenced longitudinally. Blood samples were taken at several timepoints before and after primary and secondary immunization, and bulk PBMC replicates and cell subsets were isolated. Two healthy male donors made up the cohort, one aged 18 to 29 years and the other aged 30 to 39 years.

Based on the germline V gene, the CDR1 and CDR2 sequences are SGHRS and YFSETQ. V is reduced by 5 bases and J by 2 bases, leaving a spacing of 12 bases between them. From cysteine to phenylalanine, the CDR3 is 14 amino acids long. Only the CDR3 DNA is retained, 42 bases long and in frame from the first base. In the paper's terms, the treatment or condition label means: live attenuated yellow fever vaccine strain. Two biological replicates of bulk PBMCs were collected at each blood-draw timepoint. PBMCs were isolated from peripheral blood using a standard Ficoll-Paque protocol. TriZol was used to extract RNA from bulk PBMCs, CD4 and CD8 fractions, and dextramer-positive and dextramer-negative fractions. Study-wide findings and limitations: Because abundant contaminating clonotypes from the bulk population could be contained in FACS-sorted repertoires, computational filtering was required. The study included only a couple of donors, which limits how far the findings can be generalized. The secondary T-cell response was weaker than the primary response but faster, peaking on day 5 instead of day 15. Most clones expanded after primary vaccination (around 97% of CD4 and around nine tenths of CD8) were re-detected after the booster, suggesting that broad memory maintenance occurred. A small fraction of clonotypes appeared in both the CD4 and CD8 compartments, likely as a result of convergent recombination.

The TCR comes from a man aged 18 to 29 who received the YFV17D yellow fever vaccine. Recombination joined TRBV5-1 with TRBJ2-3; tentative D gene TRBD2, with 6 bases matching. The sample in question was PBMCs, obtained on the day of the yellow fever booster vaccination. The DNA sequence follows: TGCGCCAGCAGTGGCGGGGAGCTCACAGATACGCAGTATTTT. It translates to CASSGGELTDTQYF.